This T cell receptor (beta chain) is drawn from a study of identical twins. Germline CDR1 and CDR2: MNHNS and SASEGT. The CDR3 is made up of 13 amino acids. J lost 3 bases, V lost 4 bases, and 1 base had no gene match. MiXCR was run by TCRdb on the 5' RACE reads, yielding one entry per CDR3 protein. The repertoire holds about 660,000 distinct CDR3 sequences, with 8.6% as singletons. This sample was shared with a second study, whose subject was yellow fever vaccine responses in identical twins.

V usage is TRBV6-1 and J usage is TRBJ2-7; 9 bases line up with TRBD2. Sequenced: PBMCs. This receptor was obtained from a young woman in good health. CDR3 sequence (DNA): TGTGCCAGCAGTGGACTAGCGGACTACGAGCAGTACTTC. This gives the protein CASSGLADYEQYF.